This paragraph reports one T cell receptor beta chain. The repertoire was sequenced with immunoSEQ multiplex PCR; TCRdb's copy has only in-frame clones and lacks some. The repertoire has 200,000 to 250,000 clones, 60% to 80% of them found once; the top ten carry approximately 10%. The data were obtained in a study of shared clonotypes between healthy human individuals. There are 14 residues in the CDR3. CDR1 and CDR2 from the germline V gene are LNHDA and SQIVND (reference sequence). V gave up 5 bases and J gave up 0 bases, with 10 bases separating them. Sequencing used memory CD4+ T cells sorted from blood. Subset described: CD45RA-negative fraction. This chain joins TRBV19 and TRBJ1-1, with unresolved D. This receptor was identified in a man aged 30 to 45 in good health. The CDR3 loop reads CASSLNIMNTEAFF. CDR3 coding DNA: TGTGCCAGTAGTTTGAACATCATGAACACTGAAGCTTTCTTT.